A single sample gave rise to the 20 T cell receptor beta chains below, sequenced in a study of blood T cells in healthy people across ages. A second PCR of about 6 to 11 cycles used a sample-barcoded 5' primer and a J-beta primer mix. TCRdb reprocessed the 5' RACE reads via MiXCR and lists one record per CDR3 protein. The sample consists of fewer than 2,000,000 distinct CDR3 sequences, about 32% of them appearing once. The specimen sequenced was blood. The receptors were gathered from a woman aged 25 to 45 in good health.

This clonotype was observed a handful of times. The rearrangement uses TRBV3-1 and TRBJ1-5, with D possibly matching TRBD1 (5 bases). The CDR3 length is 14 residues. CDR1 is LGHDT, CDR2 YNNKEL, per germline (reference sequence). V shed 0 bases and J shed 6 bases, with 9 bases lying between them. The CDR3 sequence: CASSQDVRGQPQHF. The CDR3 nucleotides read TGTGCCAGCAGCCAAGACGTTAGGGGTCAGCCCCAGCATTTT.

In this sample, this clonotype turned up a few times. This may stem from a read error, because a much larger clone lies one nucleotide away. The rearrangement joins TRBV20-1 to TRBJ2-7, with D uncertain. Between the trimmed V and J ends, which lost 1 base and 6 bases, there was a span of 16 bases. Germline loops: CDR1 DFQATT, CDR2 SNEGSKA (reference sequence). The CDR3 is made up of 14 amino acids. This CDR3 reads CSARGPLGVCEQYF. CDR3 in DNA: TGCAGTGCTAGAGGGCCTCTTGGAGTCTGCGAGCAGTACTTC.

This clonotype was seen a handful of times. The CDR3 DNA is TGTGCCAGCAGTCAACCGGGGCAGACCGGGGAGCTGTTTTTT. Translated, it gives CASSQPGQTGELFF. This chain joins TRBV7-9 and TRBJ2-2, with D perhaps given as TRBD1 or TRBD2 (5 bases each). From germline, CDR1 is SEHNR and CDR2 FQNEAQ (reference sequence). V was cut by 6 bases and J by 5 bases, with 13 bases left in between. The CDR3 runs to 14 residues. Full variable domain (remainder filled in from reference TRBV7-9 and TRBJ2-2): DTGVSQNPRHKITKRGQNVTFRCDPISEHNRLYWYRQTLGQGPEFLTYFQNEAQLEKSRLLSDRFSAERPKGSFSTLEIQRTEQGDSAMYLCASSQPGQTGELFFGEGSRLTVL.

The chain couples TRBV4-1 to TRBJ1-4; D remains ambiguous. V dropped 4 bases and J dropped 4 bases, with 13 bases sitting between them. Germline lookup yields CDR1 MGHRA and CDR2 YSYEKL. This CDR3 is 15 amino acids long. The CDR3 loop is CASSRLAGNNEKLFF. CDR3 bases: TGCGCCAGCAGCCGCCTAGCCGGGAATAATGAAAAACTGTTTTTT.

As to this clonotype: At one of its ends the junction is not consistent with the germline gene, which may arise from a read error. The chain employs TRBV5-4 and TRBJ2-3; 8 bases are a match to TRBD2. In germline, CDR1 is SGHNT, CDR2 YYREEE (reference sequence). CDR3 length: 17 amino acids. CDR3 sequence (DNA): TGTGCCGGCAGCTTGTTCCCGCGGGGGGATAACGCAGATACGCAGTATTTT. It specifies CAGSLFPRGDNADTQYF.

The V gene is TRBV12-3 or TRBV12-4, the J gene TRBJ2-5; D remains ambiguous. The CDR3 is 15 residues long. Trimming took 3 bases from V and 0 from J, leaving 11 bases between them. CDR3: CASSLIGRYQETQYF. DNA for the CDR3: TGTGCCAGCAGTTTGATAGGGCGGTACCAAGAGACCCAGTACTTC.

V gene TRBV5-1 combines with J gene TRBJ2-5; tentatively, D is TRBD2 (5 bases). Germline CDR1 and CDR2: SGHRS and YFSETQ. CDR3 size: 15 residues. V was cut by 0 bases and J by 0 bases, with 9 bases left in between. The CDR3 is CASSLVGADQETQYF. CDR3 bases: TGCGCCAGCAGCTTGGTTGGAGCGGACCAAGAGACCCAGTACTTC.

In its sample, this clonotype was seen many times. CDR3 region: CASSQDPPGTSSGANVLTF. The CDR3 DNA sequence: TGTGCCAGCAGCCAAGACCCGCCAGGGACCTCCTCTGGGGCCAACGTCCTGACTTTC. The chain links TRBV4-2 to TRBJ2-6; D may match TRBD1 or TRBD2 (5 bases each). The germline gives CDR1 LGHNA, CDR2 YNFKEQ. The CDR3 is 19 residues long. Trimming pared 0 bases from V and 0 bases from J, leaving 15 bases between.

This clonotype was observed a single time. The germline gene is not matched at one end of the junction; a read error may be the cause. This rearrangement joins TRBV29-1 to TRBJ1-2; D call uncertain. Germline assignment: CDR1 SQVTM and CDR2 ANQGSEA. The CDR3 runs 12 residues. CDR3 sequence reads: CGVVNSLYGYTF. As DNA, the CDR3 is TGCGGCGTTGTTAACAGCCTCTATGGCTACACCTTC. Based on the CDR3 plus reference TRBV29-1 and TRBJ1-2, the full variable domain is SAVISQKPSRDICQRGTSLTIQCQVDSQVTMMFWYRQQPGQSLTLIATANQGSEATYESGFVIDKFPISRPNLTFSTLTVSNMSPEDSSIYLCGVVNSLYGYTFGSGTRLTVV.

In DNA, the CDR3 is TGTGCCAGCAGCTTGACGACAGGGGATCAGCCCCAGCATTTT. The encoded protein is CASSLTTGDQPQHF. The rearrangement joins TRBV7-3 to TRBJ1-5; TRBD1 matches 8 bases. The V and J ends lost 3 bases and 5 bases, in that order; junction bases with no gene match: 3. The CDR3 has 14 residues. Germline V gene sequence: CDR1 SGHTA, CDR2 FQGTGA. The full variable domain, in which reference TRBV7-3 and TRBJ1-5 provide the parts outside the CDR3, is GAGVSQTPSNKVTEKGKYVELRCDPISGHTALYWYRQSLGQGPEFLIYFQGTGAADDSGLPNDRFFAVRPEGSVSTLKIQRTERGDSAVYLCASSLTTGDQPQHFGDGTRLSIL.

The V call is TRBV7-2, the J call TRBJ1-1; D is unresolved. The CDR3 is 13 residues long. Germline V gene data show CDR1 as SGHTA and CDR2 as FQGNSA. V lost 0 bases and J 7 bases, leaving 9 bases between the germline ends. CDR3 DNA sequence: TGTGCCAGCAGCTTAGCAGGGAAAATTGAAGCTTTCTTT. This encodes CASSLAGKIEAFF.

This chain joins TRBV3-1 and TRBJ2-7; 10 positions agree with TRBD2. V shed 0 bases and J 3 bases; nucleotides not matched to a gene: 5. This CDR3 has 16 residues. Germline V lookup: CDR1 LGHDT, CDR2 YNNKEL (reference sequence). In DNA, the CDR3 is TGTGCCAGCAGCCAAGATAGCGGGAGGACCTACTACGAGCAGTACTTC. Protein sequence: CASSQDSGRTYYEQYF.

The chain couples TRBV28 to TRBJ2-4, with D tentatively TRBD1 or TRBD2 (6 bases each). V lost 3 bases and J 0 bases, leaving 12 bases between the germline ends. This CDR3 contains 16 residues. Germline CDR1 MDHEN, CDR2 SYDVKM. The CDR3 DNA is TGTGCCAGCAGTTTGGGGGGACATCCAGCCAAAAACATTCAGTACTTC. Encoded protein: CASSLGGHPAKNIQYF. The complete variable domain, with remaining parts taken from reference TRBV28 and TRBJ2-4, reads DVKVTQSSRYLVKRTGEKVFLECVQDMDHENMFWYRQDPGLGLRLIYFSYDVKMKEKGDIPEGYSVSREKKERFSLILESASTNQTSMYLCASSLGGHPAKNIQYFGAGTRLSVL.

This clonotype was seen once. A much larger clonotype is one base distant, so this may be a read error. V is TRBV24-1 and J is TRBJ2-3; D unclear. The germline CDR1 and CDR2 sequences are KGHDR and SFDVKD. This CDR3 region has 14 residues. CDR3 protein: CATGDAESTDTQYF. DNA for the CDR3: TGTGCCACCGGTGACGCGGAGTCCACAGATACGCAGTATTTT.

This clonotype was seen a handful of times. The genes are TRBV29-1 and TRBJ2-5, with a tentative D call TRBD1 (5 bases). Germline CDR1 SQVTM, CDR2 ANQGSEA. Trimming took 3 bases from V and 5 from J, leaving 16 bases between them. The CDR3 is 14 amino acids. CDR3 residues: CSVDLRGAGETQYF. In DNA, the CDR3 is TGCAGCGTTGATCTAAGGGGCGCTGGGGAGACCCAGTACTTC.

About this clonotype itself: At one end the junction does not follow the germline gene, possibly because of a read error. The chain's CDR3 is CTSSSPGQGDSNYGYTF. DNA for the CDR3: TGTACCAGCAGCTCTCCGGGACAGGGGGACTCTAACTATGGCTACACCTTC. The chain uses TRBV7-9 and TRBJ1-2; 11 nucleotides line up with TRBD1. The CDR3 is 17 residues long. CDR1 and CDR2 (germline): SEHNR, FQNEAQ (reference sequence).

A few counts support this clonotype. The V call is TRBV3-1, the J call TRBJ2-7; 9 nucleotides match TRBD1. This CDR3 has 14 residues. V lost 10 bases and J lost 2; bases outside the gene matches: 9. In germline, CDR1 is LGHDT, CDR2 YNNKEL (reference sequence). This CDR3 is CATTPGTGTYEQYF. CDR3 nucleotide sequence: TGTGCCACCACGCCCGGGACAGGGACCTACGAGCAGTACTTC.

This clonotype turned up a few times. The genes are TRBV20-1 and TRBJ2-7; 10 bases align to TRBD1. Losses at the gene ends were 4 bases for V and 0 bases for J; bases not matched to a gene: 12. The CDR3 is 17 residues long. The V gene's germline CDR1 is DFQATT and CDR2 SNEGSKA (reference sequence). The CDR3 here is CSATPPPGQGISYEQYF. The CDR3 nucleotides read TGCAGTGCTACCCCACCACCGGGACAGGGGATCTCCTACGAGCAGTACTTC.

This sequence joins TRBV11-2 and TRBJ2-1; no firm D call. CDR1 SGHAT and CDR2 FQNNGV come from the germline V gene. This CDR3 has 15 residues. V was pared by 5 bases and J by 0 bases, with 11 bases between. The CDR3 DNA sequence: TGTGCCAGCAGCCCAGTACTAAGCTCCTACAATGAGCAGTTCTTC. This sequence encodes CASSPVLSSYNEQFF. Combining the CDR3 with reference TRBV11-2 and TRBJ2-1 gives the whole variable domain EAGVAQSPRYKIIEKRQSVAFWCNPISGHATLYWYQQILGQGPKLLIQFQNNGVVDDSQLPKDRFSAERLKGVDSTLKIQPAKLEDSAVYLCASSPVLSSYNEQFFGPGTRLTVL.

The chain combines TRBV5-5 with TRBJ2-7; D is unresolved. Trimming stripped 3 bases from V and 6 bases from J, with 10 bases between. CDR1 is SGHKS and CDR2 is YYEKEE in the germline V gene (reference sequence). The CDR3 sequence is 12 residues long. The CDR3 DNA sequence: TGTGCCAGCAGCTCGTCAATGCGCGAGCAGTACTTC. As protein: CASSSSMREQYF.